Listed below are T cell receptor beta chains from one sample, sequenced in a study of cytotoxic CD8 clonotypes in ibrutinib-treated CLL. Sequencing was performed with immunoSEQ multiplex PCR; in TCRdb, only in-frame clones are kept and a portion is missing. The sample holds 250,000 to 350,000 clones, around 76% seen once. Sequences were derived from PBMCs, sampled at disease progression, from a patient treated with ibrutinib. All receptors derive from a human donor with chronic lymphocytic leukemia. Both conserved end residues are part of each CDR3. Fields, in order: V gene, J gene, clone size, D gene, CDR3 protein, CDR3 DNA. The D gene is left open where the match is weak. The size of a clone is reported for some rows only, either as once, few or many, or as a class for expanded clones.

TRBV27	TRBJ2-7	NA	TRBD1	CASSLSTGGSYEQYF	TGTGCCAGCAGTTTATCGACAGGGGGCTCCTACGAGCAGTACTTC
TRBV18	TRBJ1-1	NA	NA	CASSPRSSEAFF	TGTGCCAGCTCACCACGTTCCTCTGAAGCTTTCTTT
TRBV4-3	TRBJ2-1	once	TRBD2	CASSHRLAGTEQFF	TGCGCCAGCAGCCACAGACTAGCCGGGACTGAGCAGTTCTTC
TRBV5-1	TRBJ2-5	NA	TRBD1	CASSVGQAVWTQYF	TGCGCCAGCAGCGTCGGACAGGCCGTGTGGACCCAGTACTTC
TRBV15	TRBJ1-2	NA	NA	CATSSRGAGANYGYTF	TGTGCCACCAGCTCCAGGGGCGCGGGAGCTAACTATGGCTACACCTTC
TRBV28	TRBJ2-7	few	TRBD2	CASNLAGGGEQYF	TGTGCCAGCAACTTAGCGGGAGGTGGGGAGCAGTACTTC
TRBV29-1	TRBJ2-3	once	TRBD1	CSVGPNSYRGLVYTDTQYF	TGCAGCGTTGGCCCGAACTCCTACAGGGGCCTCGTGTACACAGATACGCAGTATTTT
TRBV9	TRBJ2-3	NA	TRBD2	CASSGRDYPTDTQYF	TGTGCCAGCAGCGGACGGGACTATCCCACAGATACGCAGTATTTT
TRBV10-3	TRBJ2-7	NA	TRBD1	CAIKPGQEAYEQYF	TGTGCCATCAAGCCGGGACAGGAGGCCTACGAGCAGTACTTC
TRBV11-2	TRBJ2-3	NA	TRBD2	CASSLSGGTDTQYF	TGTGCCAGCAGCCTTAGCGGGGGCACAGATACGCAGTATTTT
TRBV11-3	TRBJ2-1	NA	NA	CASSLTHNEQFF	TGTGCCAGCAGCTTGACACACAATGAGCAGTTCTTC
TRBV5-6	TRBJ2-2	NA	NA	CASSLRQRTGELFF	TGTGCCAGCAGCTTACGGCAACGCACCGGGGAGCTGTTTTTT
TRBV29-1	TRBJ1-1	NA	NA	CSVDKAFF	TGCAGCGTCGACAAAGCTTTCTTT
TRBV5-1	TRBJ1-1	NA	NA	CASSLVADGGTEAFF	TGCGCCAGCAGCTTGGTCGCGGACGGTGGCACTGAAGCTTTCTTT
TRBV6-5	TRBJ1-1	NA	TRBD1	CASRVDRGRTEAFF	TGTGCCAGCAGGGTGGACAGGGGTAGGACTGAAGCTTTCTTT
TRBV13	TRBJ1-6	NA	NA	CASSLSQYNSPLHF	TGTGCCAGCAGCTTATCGCAGTATAATTCACCCCTCCACTTT
TRBV5-6	TRBJ2-2	NA	NA	CASSTTRDSNTGELFF	TGTGCCAGCAGCACAACCAGAGACTCGAACACCGGGGAGCTGTTTTTT
TRBV6-4	TRBJ2-1	NA	NA	CASRSFRPNYNEQFF	TGTGCCAGCAGGTCATTCCGTCCGAATTACAATGAGCAGTTCTTC
TRBV4-1	TRBJ2-7	few	TRBD1	CASSQVQGISYEQYF	TGCGCCAGCAGCCAGGTACAGGGGATTTCCTACGAGCAGTACTTC
TRBV5-1	TRBJ2-2	NA	NA	CASSFTLGELFF	TGCGCCAGCAGCTTTACACTGGGGGAGCTGTTTTTT
TRBV5-1	TRBJ2-7	few	TRBD1	CASSPDRGSYEQYF	TGCGCCAGCAGCCCCGACAGGGGAAGCTACGAGCAGTACTTC
TRBV10-3	TRBJ2-7	NA	TRBD1	CAITRDRTYEQYF	TGTGCCATCACTCGGGACAGGACCTACGAGCAGTACTTC
TRBV5-1	TRBJ1-2	NA	TRBD1	CASSLEWTGQGNNTF	TGCGCCAGCAGCTTGGAGTGGACGGGACAGGGGAACAACACCTTC
TRBV7-8	TRBJ1-1	NA	NA	CASSLDWRRAGGTEAFF	TGTGCCAGCAGCTTAGATTGGCGGAGGGCAGGCGGCACTGAAGCTTTCTTT
TRBV7-3	TRBJ2-6	NA	TRBD1	CASSSGQGLRGANVLTF	TGTGCCAGCAGCTCTGGACAGGGCCTTAGGGGGGCCAACGTCCTGACTTTC
TRBV10-3	TRBJ2-7	many	NA	CAISPSRLRYEQYF	TGTGCCATCAGTCCGAGTAGACTTCGGTACGAGCAGTACTTC